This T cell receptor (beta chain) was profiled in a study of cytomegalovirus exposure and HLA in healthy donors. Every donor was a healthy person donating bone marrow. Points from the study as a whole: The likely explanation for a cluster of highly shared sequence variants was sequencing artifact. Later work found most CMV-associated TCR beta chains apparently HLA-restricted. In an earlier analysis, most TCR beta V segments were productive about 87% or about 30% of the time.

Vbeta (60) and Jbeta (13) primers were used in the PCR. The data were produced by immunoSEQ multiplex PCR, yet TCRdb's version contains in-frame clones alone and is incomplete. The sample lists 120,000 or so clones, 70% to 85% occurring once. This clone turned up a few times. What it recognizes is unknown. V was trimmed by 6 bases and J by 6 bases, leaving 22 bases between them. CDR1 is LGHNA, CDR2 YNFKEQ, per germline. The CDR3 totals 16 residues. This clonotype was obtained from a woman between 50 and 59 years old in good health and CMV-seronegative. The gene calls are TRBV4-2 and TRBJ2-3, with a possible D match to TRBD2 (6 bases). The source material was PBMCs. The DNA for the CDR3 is TGTGCCAGCAGGTTCGATGAGGGACTGGGGATGGATACGCAGTATTTT. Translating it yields CASRFDEGLGMDTQYF.